A selection of T cell receptor beta chains follows, all from one sample in a study of blood T cell repertoires in COVID-19. Data came from immunoSEQ multiplex PCR; TCRdb stores just in-frame clones and leaves some out. The data show approximately 500,000 clones, approximately 88% seen once. Source material: peripheral blood. These receptors all stem from a woman between 45 and 60 years old with COVID-19, enrolled during active disease. Both conserved end residues are part of each CDR3. Some rows mark clone size as missing; the rest say once, few, many or name a class of expanded clone.

-	TRBJ1-2	TRBV5-4	CASSRRQGGGNYGYTF
-	TRBJ1-6	TRBV15	CATSRRGTANNSPLHF
once	TRBJ1-4	TRBV10-3	CAISSGLNEKLFF
-	TRBJ2-3	TRBV7-9	CASSLNRRGIDTQYF
-	TRBJ2-2	TRBV11-2	CASSLEIERGNTGELFF
-	TRBJ1-1	TRBV2	CASSLRGMGMNTEAFF
-	TRBJ2-7	TRBV6-5	CASSLDREVYEQYF
-	TRBJ2-1	TRBV28	CASSWTSRGYNEQFF
once	TRBJ2-5	TRBV2	CASSDHPGQGETQYF
-	TRBJ1-5	TRBV7-2	CASRSDGGEPQHF
-	TRBJ2-5	TRBV12-3/TRBV12-4	CASAGGLVTQYF
-	TRBJ2-1	TRBV15	CATSRDPQRGAFYNEQFF
-	TRBJ2-3	TRBV6-4	CAPQIAGRTDTQYF
-	TRBJ2-1	TRBV12-3/TRBV12-4	CASSFLDEQFF
-	TRBJ1-2	TRBV6-1	CASSYTGFDYGYTF
-	TRBJ2-2	TRBV5-1	CASSPEGSSDTGELFF
-	TRBJ2-1	TRBV7-7	CASSLGGGNEQFF
-	TRBJ2-2	TRBV19	CASSGKLGELFF
-	TRBJ2-2	TRBV27	CASSHDRGGYTGELFF
-	TRBJ2-1	TRBV6-5	CASSVDRRSYNEQFF
-	TRBJ2-1	TRBV12-5	CASGLFLDRGTYNEQFF
-	TRBJ2-1	TRBV2	CASSETSGGSHEQFF
-	TRBJ1-6	TRBV18	CASSPGQGPDNSPLHF
-	TRBJ2-6	TRBV5-1	CASSLVASLSGANVLTF
-	TRBJ1-1	TRBV6-2/TRBV6-3	CASSFGGMNTEAFF
-	TRBJ1-4	TRBV19	CASSMVSGEKLFF
-	TRBJ2-1	TRBV28	CASSLSSGDFEQFF
-	TRBJ2-5	TRBV3-1/TRBV3-2	CASSREAGGQETQYF
-	TRBJ1-2	TRBV4-2	CASSQGLSGFARGYTF
-	TRBJ2-4	TRBV19	CASSIGGEAKNIQYF
-	TRBJ2-7	TRBV12-3/TRBV12-4	CASSFFGGIEQYF
-	TRBJ1-1	TRBV4-1	CASTPGQGARSEAFF
-	TRBJ2-5	TRBV2	CASRPTQGVWETQYF
-	TRBJ1-2	TRBV24-1	CATSGQGSDRGIGEMHGYTF
-	TRBJ2-1	TRBV19	CASSLRTGLAGPKRDEQFF
once	TRBJ1-2	TRBV14	CASSPTGTGYTF
-	TRBJ2-1	TRBV6-5	CASSYLAGGTYNEQFF
-	TRBJ1-5	TRBV5-8	CASSFSISRGRGQPQHF
once	TRBJ2-3	TRBV28	CASSSTGRGTDTQYF
-	TRBJ1-1	TRBV5-1	CASRPGQGNTEAFF
-	TRBJ2-7	TRBV29-1	CSVRTGGAGEQYF
-	TRBJ2-7	TRBV3-1/TRBV3-2	CASSQDKEQYF
once	TRBJ2-7	TRBV5-1	CASSSAGGPYEQYF
-	TRBJ1-1	TRBV30	CAWSALGGNTEAFF